Below are 6 T cell receptor beta chains sequenced from a single sample in a study of cytomegalovirus exposure and HLA in healthy donors. PCR primers comprised 60 Vbeta and 13 Jbeta primers. Repertoires were generated with immunoSEQ multiplex PCR, while TCRdb's copy carries only in-frame clones and drops some. The sample includes 120,000 or so clones, 73% of them seen just once. The sequenced sample was PBMCs. The receptors here all came from a woman between 40 and 55 years old in good health and CMV-seronegative.

The chain couples TRBV5-4 to TRBJ1-1; 9 bases line up with TRBD1. This CDR3 contains 12 residues. Trimming at V came to 5 bases and at J to 8 bases, leaving 4 bases not matched to a gene. From germline, CDR1 is SGHNT and CDR2 YYREEE (reference sequence). The CDR3 sequence is CASSFGQGEAFF. The CDR3 region has the DNA TGTGCCAGCAGTTTCGGACAGGGGGAAGCTTTCTTT.

This rearrangement joins TRBV28 to TRBJ1-5; possibly TRBD1 for D (5 bases). Per the germline V gene, CDR1 is MDHEN and CDR2 is SYDVKM. V lost 3 bases, J lost 6 bases, and 12 bases lay in between. This CDR3 comprises 14 residues. The CDR3 is CASSFEVTGQPQHF. As DNA, the CDR3 is TGTGCCAGCAGTTTTGAGGTAACAGGTCAGCCCCAGCATTTT.

On this clone: Other DNA sequences within the sample encode an identical CDR3. J is TRBJ1-1 and V is TRBV5-8; D is undetermined. Trimming shortened V by 1 base and J by 2 bases, and 6 bases separated the two germline ends. The CDR3 runs to 13 residues. CDR1 SGHTS and CDR2 YDEGEE come from the germline V gene. The CDR3 loop is CASSLHINTEAFF. The CDR3 bases are TGTGCCAGCAGCTTGCACATAAACACTGAAGCTTTCTTT.

The genes are TRBV18 and TRBJ2-7; TRBD1 matches 7 bases. CDR1 and CDR2 from the germline V gene are KGHSH and LQKENI. The CDR3 consists of 13 residues. V gave up 2 bases and J gave up 5 bases; unmatched junction bases: 3. The CDR3 is CASSPRQGHEQYF. In nucleotides, the CDR3 is TGTGCCAGCTCACCAAGACAGGGCCACGAGCAGTACTTC. Together with reference TRBV18 and TRBJ2-7, the CDR3 gives the full variable domain: NAGVMQNPRHLVRRRGQEARLRCSPMKGHSHVYWYRQLPEEGLKFMVYLQKENIIDESGMPKERFSAEFPKEGPSILRIQQVVRGDSAAYFCASSPRQGHEQYFGPGTRLTVT.

The chain is built from TRBV16 and TRBJ1-1; 9 bases match TRBD1. After removal of 2 bases from V and 2 bases from J, the junction contained 3 bases not matched to a gene. The CDR3 contains 15 residues. Germline V gene data show CDR1 as KGHSY and CDR2 as FQNENV. CDR3 bases: TGTGCCAGCAGCCAACCGGGACAGGGTAACACTGAAGCTTTCTTT. Translated: CASSQPGQGNTEAFF.

This clone was observed a single time. The chain couples TRBV7-8 to TRBJ1-5; 8 bases match TRBD1. The germline gives CDR1 SGHVS, CDR2 FQNEAQ. V was clipped by 2 bases and J by 4 bases; unmatched bases: 4. The CDR3 sequence is 15 residues long. This CDR3 reads CASSLRRQGNQPQHF. CDR3 nucleotides: TGTGCCAGCAGCTTACGAAGACAGGGGAATCAGCCCCAGCATTTT. The full variable domain, rest sourced from reference TRBV7-8 and TRBJ1-5, is GAGVSQSPRYKVAKRGQDVALRCDPISGHVSLFWYQQALGQGPEFLTYFQNEAQLDKSGLPSDRFFAERPEGSVSTLKIQRTQQEDSAVYLCASSLRRQGNQPQHFGDGTRLSIL.